The 2 T cell receptor beta chains given below trace back to one sample, sequenced in a study of OX40 agonist ivuxolimab in advanced cancers. Assay used: immunoSEQ multiplex PCR; TCRdb lists only in-frame clones, some missing. The profile shows around 100,000 clones, 90% of them singletons. Source: CD4+ or CD8+ T cells sorted from blood, taken in a trial of the OX40 agonist ivuxolimab. The receptors shown here come from an adult with an advanced solid tumor such as melanoma, head and neck, liver or kidney cancer.

The rearrangement links TRBV18 to TRBJ2-7; no definite D call. Trimming shortened V by 2 bases and J by 2 bases, and 1 base separated the two germline ends. CDR1 is KGHSH, CDR2 LQKENI, per germline. The CDR3 spans 11 residues. The CDR3 DNA follows: TGTGCCAGCTCACCAGCCTACGAGCAGTACTTC. Its translation: CASSPAYEQYF.

The chain joins TRBV5-1 to TRBJ2-1, with D perhaps TRBD2 (6 bases). V was trimmed by 5 bases and J by 4 bases, leaving 13 bases between them. The CDR3 runs 14 residues. The germline CDR1 and CDR2 sequences are SGHRS and YFSETQ. The CDR3 sequence: CASRPGLFYNEQFF. In DNA, the CDR3 is TGCGCCAGCAGACCGGGACTTTTTTACAATGAGCAGTTCTTC. The complete variable domain, with remaining parts taken from reference TRBV5-1 and TRBJ2-1, reads KAGVTQTPRYLIKTRGQQVTLSCSPISGHRSVSWYQQTPGQGLQFLFEYFSETQRNKGNFPGRFSGRQFSNSRSEMNVSTLELGDSALYLCASRPGLFYNEQFFGPGTRLTVL.